The 32 T cell receptor beta chains presented below share a single source sample, sequenced in a study of control samples from healthy donors and cancer patients. Assay: immunoSEQ multiplex PCR; the TCRdb copy retains only in-frame clones and omits some. The table shows around 150,000 clones, with 89% occurring only once. The sample comprised blood. All receptors come from a man younger than 40 in good health.

J is TRBJ2-7 and V is TRBV27, with 7 bases that match TRBD1. V dropped 4 bases and J dropped 13; count of bases not matched to a gene: 13. In germline, CDR1 is MNHEY, CDR2 SMNVEV (reference sequence). The CDR3 totals 13 residues. CDR3 DNA sequence: TGTGCCAGCAGTTCTGACAGGGCAGGTATCTTTTACTTC. Protein: CASSSDRAGIFYF.

This clone came up once. The rearrangement links TRBV4-1 to TRBJ1-4; TRBD1 agrees at 8 bases. The V gene's germline CDR1 is MGHRA and CDR2 YSYEKL. J lost 0 bases, V lost 5 bases, and 8 bases had no gene match. CDR3 length: 17 residues. The CDR3 DNA reads TGCGCCAGCAGCGTTCGGGACAGGCTTGCAACTAATGAAAAACTGTTTTTT. It translates to CASSVRDRLATNEKLFF.

The gene calls are TRBV5-6 and TRBJ2-7; 7 nucleotides align to TRBD1. This CDR3 comprises 12 residues. V dropped 3 bases and J dropped 5; count of bases not matched to a gene: 2. Germline lookup yields CDR1 SGHDT and CDR2 YYEEEE. The CDR3 DNA reads TGTGCCAGCAGCTCCGACAGGGACGAGCAGTACTTC. Its protein product is CASSSDRDEQYF.

V is TRBV20-1 and J is TRBJ1-5; no clear D gene. The CDR3 covers 11 residues. CDR1 DFQATT and CDR2 SNEGSKA come from the germline V gene (reference sequence). V lost 6 bases to trimming and J lost 9 bases, with 12 bases between them. This CDR3 is CSASRDGPQHF. The CDR3 nucleotides read TGCAGTGCCAGCCGGGATGGGCCCCAGCATTTT.

The J gene is TRBJ1-5, the V gene TRBV24-1; D possibly corresponds to TRBD1 (5 bases). Germline CDR1 reads KGHDR; CDR2 reads SFDVKD. CDR3 length: 13 residues. V was trimmed by 5 bases and J by 5 bases, leaving 9 bases between them. The CDR3 protein is CATSARVDQPQHF. In nucleotides, the CDR3 is TGTGCCACCAGTGCCAGGGTCGATCAGCCCCAGCATTTT.

This chain connects TRBV6-5 to TRBJ2-7; 10 bases agree with TRBD1. The CDR3 sequence is 15 residues long. J gave up 5 bases and V 4 bases, and 8 bases lay outside the gene matches. CDR1 and CDR2 (germline): MNHEY, SVGAGI. Written as DNA, the CDR3 is TGTGCCAGCAGTTCGGGGGGACAGGGGTTTGACGAGCAGTACTTC. Translated, it gives CASSSGGQGFDEQYF.

V usage is TRBV6-6 and J usage is TRBJ1-2; 9 nucleotides line up with TRBD1. This CDR3 is built from 16 residues. Germline assignment: CDR1 MNHNY and CDR2 SVGAGI (reference sequence). V lost 0 bases, J lost 3 bases, and 5 bases stayed unmatched. The CDR3 loop reads CASSYSGQGFDYGYTF. CDR3 sequence (DNA): TGTGCCAGCAGTTACTCGGGACAGGGATTCGACTATGGCTACACCTTC.

V and J are TRBV10-2 and TRBJ2-1; D not resolved. V lost 4 bases and J 1 base, leaving 2 bases between the germline ends. The CDR3 consists of 12 residues. Per the germline V gene, CDR1 is WSHSY and CDR2 is SAAADI. The CDR3 spells CASSASYNEQFF. CDR3 nucleotide sequence: TGCGCCAGCAGTGCTTCCTACAATGAGCAGTTCTTC.

The chain links TRBV7-9 to TRBJ2-7, with 11 bases aligning to TRBD1. Germline values: CDR1 SEHNR, CDR2 FQNEAQ (reference sequence). V trimming: 5 bases; J trimming: 6 bases; junction bases outside the gene matches: 9. This CDR3 is 15 amino acids long. CDR3 amino acids: CASSKGTGGYGEQYF. Written as DNA, the CDR3 is TGTGCCAGCAGCAAAGGGACAGGGGGTTATGGCGAGCAGTACTTC.

This chain links TRBV7-2 with TRBJ1-1; 8 bases are shared with TRBD1. The CDR3 runs to 15 residues. Germline CDR1 is SGHTA and CDR2 is FQGNSA. V gave up 2 bases and J gave up 4 bases; unmatched junction bases: 6. The CDR3 sequence is CASSLPGQGATEAFF. In DNA, the CDR3 is TGTGCCAGCAGCTTACCCGGACAGGGAGCCACTGAAGCTTTCTTT.

This chain connects TRBV30 to TRBJ2-6; 7 bases are a match to TRBD2. Trimming at V came to 0 bases and at J to 2 bases, leaving 13 bases not matched to a gene. The CDR3 totals 19 residues. CDR1 and CDR2 (germline): GTSNPN, SVGIG (reference sequence). In DNA form, the CDR3 reads TGTGCCTGGAGTGTACGGGAGTTCGGCCGGGAGGCTGGGGCCAACGTCCTGACTTTC. This sequence encodes CAWSVREFGREAGANVLTF.

The rearrangement joins TRBV12-3 or TRBV12-4 to TRBJ1-5; tentative D call: TRBD1 (5 bases). V shed 6 bases and J shed 4 bases, with 10 bases lying between them. CDR3 length: 13 residues. The CDR3, as DNA: TGTGCCAGCAGAACGACAGTGAATCAGCCCCAGCATTTT. It yields the protein CASRTTVNQPQHF.

The chain links TRBV27 to TRBJ2-1; TRBD1 matches at 7 bases. The V gene end was trimmed by 5 bases and the J gene end by 7 bases; junction bases not matched to a gene: 14. The germline gives CDR1 MNHEY, CDR2 SMNVEV (reference sequence). This CDR3 is 16 amino acids long. The CDR3, as DNA: TGTGCCAGCAGTAAATTAACAGGGGCCGGTGGGAATGAGCAGTTCTTC. Protein: CASSKLTGAGGNEQFF.

The chain combines TRBV11-3 with TRBJ2-1, with a weak D call TRBD1 (6 bases). CDR3 length: 14 residues. The germline V gene encodes CDR1 SGHNT and CDR2 YENEEA. V gave up 1 base and J gave up 6 bases, with 10 bases separating them. The CDR3 DNA reads as TGTGCCAGCAGCTTAGGGTCCAGGGGCAATGAGCAGTTCTTC. Encoded protein: CASSLGSRGNEQFF. The whole variable domain, remainder taken from reference TRBV11-3 and TRBJ2-1, is EAGVVQSPRYKIIEKKQPVAFWCNPISGHNTLYWYLQNLGQGPELLIRYENEEAVDDSQLPKDRFSAERLKGVDSTLKIQPAELGDSAVYLCASSLGSRGNEQFFGPGTRLTVL.

The chain is built from TRBV24-1 and TRBJ2-4, with D perhaps matching TRBD1 or TRBD2 (6 bases each). V lost 3 bases, J lost 7 bases, and 9 bases lay in between. The germline V gene has CDR1 KGHDR and CDR2 SFDVKD. The CDR3 runs 13 residues. The CDR3 sequence is CATSDTGRNIQYF. CDR3 in DNA: TGTGCCACCAGTGATACAGGGAGGAACATTCAGTACTTC.

This clone showed up just once. The chain recombines TRBV20-1 with TRBJ1-2, with a tentative D call TRBD1 (5 bases). This CDR3 comprises 14 residues. V lost 3 bases and J 1 base, leaving 12 bases between the germline ends. Germline assignment: CDR1 DFQATT and CDR2 SNEGSKA (reference sequence). The CDR3 loop reads CSASTGGDNYGYTF. CDR3 sequence (DNA): TGCAGTGCTAGTACGGGGGGGGATAACTATGGCTACACCTTC.

This clone has a single count. The chain combines TRBV9 with TRBJ1-2, with 7 bases fitting TRBD1. CDR3 length equals 15 residues. The germline V gene encodes CDR1 SGDLS and CDR2 YYNGEE. V trimming: 3 bases; J trimming: 7 bases; junction bases outside the gene matches: 12. CDR3 in amino acids: CASSAPLGGLGGYTF. The CDR3 DNA sequence: TGTGCCAGCAGCGCCCCTCTAGGGGGCTTAGGTGGCTACACCTTC.

Written as DNA, the CDR3 is TGTGCCAGCAGCTTAATAGGGACAGGAGCGAATGAGCAGTTCTTC. Protein product: CASSLIGTGANEQFF. The chain has TRBV7-3 and TRBJ2-1; 8 bases are shared with TRBD1. The germline CDR1 and CDR2 sequences are SGHTA and FQGTGA. The CDR3 is 15 residues long. The junction had 6 bases not matched to a gene; V was cut back by 1 base and J by 7 bases. Drawing the rest from reference TRBV7-3 and TRBJ2-1, the complete variable domain is GAGVSQTPSNKVTEKGKYVELRCDPISGHTALYWYRQSLGQGPEFLIYFQGTGAADDSGLPNDRFFAVRPEGSVSTLKIQRTERGDSAVYLCASSLIGTGANEQFFGPGTRLTVL.

The chain has TRBV4-2 and TRBJ2-1; 10 bases line up with TRBD2. Germline loops: CDR1 LGHNA, CDR2 YNFKEQ. J lost 9 bases, V lost 3 bases, and 11 bases had no gene match. The length of the CDR3 is 16 residues. The CDR3 coding sequence is TGTGCCAGCAGCCAGAACAGCGGGGGGGCAACGGGTGAGCAGTTCTTC. The encoded protein is CASSQNSGGATGEQFF.

The V gene is TRBV5-6, the J gene TRBJ2-3; 7 nucleotides agree with TRBD1. The germline V gene has CDR1 SGHDT and CDR2 YYEEEE. V lost 0 bases and J lost 3; bases outside the gene matches: 7. The length of the CDR3 is 16 residues. Written as DNA, the CDR3 is TGTGCCAGCAGCTTGGCCGCGACAGGGTTTACAGATACGCAGTATTTT. Translating it yields CASSLAATGFTDTQYF.

The chain recombines TRBV7-2 with TRBJ2-2; the D is unclear. The V end was cut by 1 base, the J end by 6 bases, with 9 bases between. Germline assignment: CDR1 SGHTA and CDR2 FQGNSA. This CDR3 is built from 14 residues. The CDR3 DNA follows: TGTGCCAGCAGCTTAGTCCTCCTACCCGGGGAGCTGTTTTTT. Translated, it gives CASSLVLLPGELFF.

V usage is TRBV19 and J usage is TRBJ2-7; 7 bases are shared with TRBD1. V trimming: 10 bases; J trimming: 7 bases; junction bases outside the gene matches: 13. This CDR3 region has 13 residues. Germline V gene sequence: CDR1 LNHDA, CDR2 SQIVND (reference sequence). The CDR3 DNA reads TGTGCCACCCGACAGGGTCTTAGGGATGAGCAGTACTTC. Translating it yields CATRQGLRDEQYF.

This clone was counted a few times. The V and J genes are TRBV29-1 and TRBJ1-1, with 9 bases identical to TRBD1. Germline V CDR1 and CDR2: SQVTM, ANQGSEA. The CDR3 extends over 13 amino acids. Trimming took 5 bases from V and 7 from J; bases not matched to a gene: 8. CDR3 sequence reads: CSVLQGAIHEAFF. In nucleotides, the CDR3 is TGCAGCGTTCTACAGGGGGCTATCCATGAAGCTTTCTTT.

Details on this clone: An end of the junction differs from the germline gene, which may be a read error. The chain carries TRBV6-1 and TRBJ1-4, with D unresolved. CDR1 MNHNS and CDR2 SASEGT come from the germline V gene. The CDR3 length is 15 residues. The CDR3 nucleotides read TGTGCCAGCAGCGAAGGACGCCTAGCTAATGAAAAACTGTTTTTT. It specifies CASSEGRLANEKLFF.

This rearrangement joins TRBV11-2 to TRBJ2-1; D ambiguous. The CDR3 contains 11 residues. V lost 3 bases, J lost 7 bases, and 4 bases lay in between. The germline V gene encodes CDR1 SGHAT and CDR2 FQNNGV. The CDR3 reads CASSLQNEQFF. CDR3 bases: TGTGCCAGCAGCTTGCAAAATGAGCAGTTCTTC.

This clone showed up just once. The V call is TRBV2, the J call TRBJ2-3, with 7 bases matching TRBD2. V shed 8 bases and J 1 base; nucleotides not matched to a gene: 6. This CDR3 region has 14 residues. From germline, CDR1 is SNHLY and CDR2 FYNNEI. The CDR3 bases are TGTGCCAGCGGAAGGAGCGGGGGCACAGATACGCAGTATTTT. This encodes CASGRSGGTDTQYF.

This clone was counted a single time. The gene calls are TRBV5-6 and TRBJ1-3, with D perhaps TRBD1 (5 bases). Germline V CDR1 and CDR2: SGHDT, YYEEEE. The V and J ends lost 1 base and 4 bases respectively, with 12 bases between them. The length of the CDR3 is 15 residues. Written as DNA, the CDR3 is TGTGCCAGCAGCTTGTGGGGGGAACGGGGAAACACCATATATTTT. As protein: CASSLWGERGNTIYF.

This chain joins TRBV6-1 and TRBJ2-1; 11 nucleotides line up with TRBD1. Per the germline V gene, CDR1 is MNHNS and CDR2 is SASEGT. J gave up 6 bases and V 2 bases, and 15 bases lay outside the gene matches. The CDR3 is 19 amino acids. This CDR3 reads CASSEQIFKPGQGVNEQFF. CDR3 DNA: TGTGCCAGCAGTGAACAGATATTTAAACCGGGACAGGGGGTCAATGAGCAGTTCTTC.

This chain joins TRBV4-3 and TRBJ2-2, with 7 bases that match TRBD1. Trimming removed 1 base from V and 5 bases from J; junction bases left unmatched: 7. CDR3 size: 16 residues. The germline CDR1 and CDR2 sequences are LGHNA and YSLEER. The CDR3 is CASSQGPGQMTGELFF. In DNA form, the CDR3 reads TGCGCCAGCAGCCAAGGTCCGGGACAGATGACCGGGGAGCTGTTTTTT.

J is TRBJ2-7 and V is TRBV16; D remains unclear. The V end lost 2 bases, the J end lost 0 bases, and 14 bases lay between the germline ends. This CDR3 has 16 amino acids. Germline V lookup: CDR1 KGHSY, CDR2 FQNENV. CDR3 nucleotides: TGTGCCAGCAGCCAAATCGTCAGGCCGAGCTCCTACGAGCAGTACTTC. Translating gives CASSQIVRPSSYEQYF.

The chain has TRBV5-1 and TRBJ1-1, with 7 bases that match TRBD1. CDR3 size: 15 residues. The germline CDR1 and CDR2 sequences are SGHRS and YFSETQ. The junction had 6 bases not matched to a gene; V was cut back by 4 bases and J by 0 bases. The CDR3 bases are TGCGCCAGCAGCCCTTCAGGGGGAATGAACACTGAAGCTTTCTTT. This encodes CASSPSGGMNTEAFF.

This rearrangement joins TRBV5-1 to TRBJ2-5; possible D gene TRBD2, 6 bases. The ends were cut back, 4 bases at V and 0 bases at J, with 13 bases in the middle. The CDR3 covers 15 residues. The germline V gene encodes CDR1 SGHRS and CDR2 YFSETQ. The CDR3: CASSNFVADQETQYF. CDR3 DNA: TGCGCCAGCAGCAATTTCGTAGCGGACCAAGAGACCCAGTACTTC.